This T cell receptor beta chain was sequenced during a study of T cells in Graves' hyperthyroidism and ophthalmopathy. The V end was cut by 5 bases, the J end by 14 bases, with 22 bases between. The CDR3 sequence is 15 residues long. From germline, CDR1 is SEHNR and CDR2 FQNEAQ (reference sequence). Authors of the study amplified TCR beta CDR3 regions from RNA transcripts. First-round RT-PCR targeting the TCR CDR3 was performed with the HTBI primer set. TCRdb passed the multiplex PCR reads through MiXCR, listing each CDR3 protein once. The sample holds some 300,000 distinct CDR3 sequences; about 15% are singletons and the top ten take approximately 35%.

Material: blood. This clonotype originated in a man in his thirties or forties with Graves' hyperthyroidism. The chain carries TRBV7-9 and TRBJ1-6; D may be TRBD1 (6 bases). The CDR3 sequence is CASSPPWGGPGALHF. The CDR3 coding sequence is TGTGCCAGCAGCCCACCTTGGGGGGGCCCGGGGGCCCTCCACTTT.